These 32 T cell receptor beta chains came from one sample sequenced in a study of shared clonotypes between healthy human individuals. Produced via immunoSEQ multiplex PCR; TCRdb's table is partial and in-frame only. This table holds more than 2 million clones, 90% to 95% found once. Naive CD8 cells lacked CD45RO and underwent positive selection for CCR7, leaving out terminally differentiated effector memory CD45RA+ cells. The sequenced sample consisted of naive CD8+ T cells from PBMCs. These receptors all stem from a man younger than 35 in good health. Some clones in this sample may be carry-over from other donors' samples.

The J gene is TRBJ2-5, the V gene TRBV7-2, with D unresolved. V gave up 5 bases and J gave up 3 bases, with 10 bases separating them. This CDR3 has 13 residues. The V gene's germline CDR1 is SGHTA and CDR2 FQGNSA. CDR3 protein: CASSLDPEETQYF. The DNA for the CDR3 is TGTGCCAGCAGCCTCGATCCCGAAGAGACCCAGTACTTC.

This chain connects TRBV28 to TRBJ2-3; 11 nucleotides agree with TRBD1. Trimming cost V 6 bases and J 5 bases; bases outside gene matches: 10. The CDR3 runs to 16 residues. Looked up from germline, CDR1 is MDHEN and CDR2 is SYDVKM. The CDR3 DNA reads TGTGCCAGCAGATTTATTGGACAGGGGGCGCGAGATACGCAGTATTTT. This codes for CASRFIGQGARDTQYF.

J is TRBJ1-3 and V is TRBV4-1, with a tentative D call TRBD1 (5 bases). Trimming shortened V by 3 bases and J by 4 bases, and 16 bases separated the two germline ends. There are 16 residues in the CDR3. Germline V lookup: CDR1 MGHRA, CDR2 YSYEKL. CDR3 in DNA: TGCGCCAGCAGCCACAATCGGGGGGGTCTAGGAAACACCATATATTTT. It translates to CASSHNRGGLGNTIYF.

The chain joins TRBV7-9 to TRBJ2-7; 7 bases map to TRBD2. This CDR3 contains 15 residues. The V segment lost 5 bases and the J segment 0 bases; nucleotides outside the gene matches: 7. The germline V gene has CDR1 SEHNR and CDR2 FQNEAQ (reference sequence). CDR3 sequence reads: CASSGEGFSSYEQYF. The CDR3 DNA follows: TGTGCCAGCAGCGGGGAGGGCTTCTCCTCCTACGAGCAGTACTTC.

This clone was found once. In the same sample, other DNA sequences code for this CDR3. This chain joins TRBV5-8 and TRBJ2-7; D call uncertain. The germline CDR1 and CDR2 sequences are SGHTS and YDEGEE. V was shortened by 0 bases and J by 4 bases, with 2 bases between the two germline ends. CDR3 length: 11 residues. CDR3 coding DNA: TGTGCCAGCAGCTTGGCTTACGAGCAGTACTTC. Its translation: CASSLAYEQYF.

This rearrangement joins TRBV9 to TRBJ2-3, with a tentative D call TRBD2 (5 bases). V gave up 4 bases and J gave up 4 bases, with 10 bases separating them. The CDR3 is 13 amino acids. CDR1 is SGDLS, CDR2 YYNGEE, per germline. The CDR3 loop is CASSPWESDTQYF. The CDR3 DNA reads as TGTGCCAGCAGCCCCTGGGAGTCAGATACGCAGTATTTT.

The chain has TRBV10-1 and TRBJ2-1; D gene ambiguous. This CDR3 comprises 11 residues. Germline CDR1 and CDR2: WNHNN and SYGVQD (reference sequence). V was clipped by 4 bases and J by 10 bases, with 8 bases between them. DNA of the CDR3: TGCGCCAGCAGTGGGGCAAGGGAGCAGTTCTTC. It codes for CASSGAREQFF.

V and J are TRBV5-6 and TRBJ2-5, with a tentative D call TRBD1 (6 bases). Trimming removed 2 bases from V and 5 bases from J, with 22 bases in between. In germline, CDR1 is SGHDT, CDR2 YYEEEE. CDR3 length: 17 residues. The DNA of the CDR3 is TGTGCCAGCAGCTTAAGTCCGGCTGCTGGGGGCGGGGAGACCCAGTACTTC. This sequence encodes CASSLSPAAGGGETQYF.

The chain joins TRBV28 to TRBJ2-7, with D hard to call. This CDR3 contains 15 residues. Germline V CDR1 and CDR2: MDHEN, SYDVKM. Trimming pared 2 bases from V and 3 bases from J, leaving 14 bases between. CDR3 loop: CASSLEVFERYEQYF. CDR3 nucleotides: TGTGCCAGCAGTTTAGAAGTATTCGAGCGCTACGAGCAGTACTTC.

The rearrangement joins TRBV7-9 to TRBJ1-1, with a tentative D call TRBD1 (6 bases). The CDR3 spans 13 residues. Germline CDR1 is SEHNR and CDR2 is FQNEAQ (reference sequence). The germline V and J ends were trimmed by 8 bases and 6 bases, with 16 bases remaining between them. The CDR3 sequence: CASGQGRDAEAFF. In nucleotides, the CDR3 is TGTGCCAGCGGCCAGGGGAGGGACGCTGAAGCTTTCTTT.

The V and J genes are TRBV4-1 and TRBJ1-4, with D perhaps matching TRBD1 (5 bases). Between the trimmed V and J ends, which lost 6 bases and 4 bases, there was a span of 21 bases. The germline gives CDR1 MGHRA, CDR2 YSYEKL. CDR3 length equals 17 residues. The CDR3 sequence is CASRRDRGGFLNEKLFF. Written as DNA, the CDR3 is TGCGCCAGCAGGCGGGACCGAGGAGGGTTTCTTAATGAAAAACTGTTTTTT.

The chain employs TRBV7-9 and TRBJ2-5, with D hard to call. Germline loops: CDR1 SEHNR, CDR2 FQNEAQ (reference sequence). The CDR3 consists of 15 residues. V lost 2 bases, J lost 1 base, and 11 bases lay in between. CDR3 loop: CASSLSVTTQETQYF. For the CDR3, the DNA is TGTGCCAGCAGCTTATCAGTGACAACCCAAGAGACCCAGTACTTC.

The rearrangement links TRBV14 to TRBJ1-2; D gene ambiguous. Trimming shortened V by 1 base and J by 2 bases, and 8 bases separated the two germline ends. CDR3 length: 14 amino acids. CDR1 SGHDN and CDR2 FVKESK come from the germline V gene. The DNA for the CDR3 is TGTGCCAGCAGCCAAGTGAGCGGGAACTATGGCTACACCTTC. This codes for CASSQVSGNYGYTF.

This rearrangement joins TRBV5-6 to TRBJ1-5; maybe TRBD1 (5 bases). Germline lookup yields CDR1 SGHDT and CDR2 YYEEEE. V was pared by 3 bases and J by 5 bases, with 12 bases between. The CDR3 sequence is 14 residues long. CDR3 protein: CASSYGATHQPQHF. The CDR3 DNA is TGTGCCAGCAGCTACGGGGCTACCCATCAGCCCCAGCATTTT.

The V gene is TRBV19, the J gene TRBJ2-2; D remains unclear. The ends were cut back, 6 bases at V and 0 bases at J, with 5 bases in the middle. The germline V gene has CDR1 LNHDA and CDR2 SQIVND (reference sequence). The CDR3 length is 13 residues. The CDR3, as DNA: TGTGCCAGTAGAATACCGAACACCGGGGAGCTGTTTTTT. Translation: CASRIPNTGELFF. The complete variable domain, with remaining parts taken from reference TRBV19 and TRBJ2-2, reads DGGITQSPKYLFRKEGQNVTLSCEQNLNHDAMYWYRQDPGQGLRLIYYSQIVNDFQKGDIAEGYSVSREKKESFPLTVTSAQKNPTAFYLCASRIPNTGELFFGEGSRLTVL.

In the case of this clone: At the DNA level, this CDR3 is encoded by other sequences in the same sample as well. The gene calls are TRBV4-1 and TRBJ2-1, with 7 bases aligning to TRBD1. V was pared by 4 bases and J by 4 bases, with 4 bases of the junction left unmatched. The CDR3 has 14 residues. The germline V gene has CDR1 MGHRA and CDR2 YSYEKL. In DNA, the CDR3 is TGCGCCAGCAGCCCCCGGGACAGTTACAATGAGCAGTTCTTC. Translated, it gives CASSPRDSYNEQFF.

The CDR3 here is CASSFSQAFSDTQYF. The DNA of the CDR3 is TGTGCCAGCAGCTTCTCCCAGGCCTTTTCCGATACGCAGTATTTT. The chain couples TRBV7-8 to TRBJ2-3, with D unresolved. V lost 3 bases, J lost 6 bases, and 16 bases lay in between. This CDR3 is 15 amino acids long. CDR1 SGHVS and CDR2 FQNEAQ come from the germline V gene.

The chain links TRBV7-8 to TRBJ1-5, with unresolved D. With 3 bases removed from V and 1 base from J, the gap between germline ends came to 7 bases. CDR3 length: 14 amino acids. Germline V gene sequence: CDR1 SGHVS, CDR2 FQNEAQ. For the CDR3, the DNA is TGTGCCAGCAGCTTTTCGGGCAGCAATCAGCCCCAGCATTTT. This codes for CASSFSGSNQPQHF.

The genes are TRBV4-1 and TRBJ2-6; D not certain. Germline values: CDR1 MGHRA, CDR2 YSYEKL. CDR3 size: 14 residues. With 3 bases removed from V and 2 bases from J, the gap between germline ends came to 5 bases. Here the CDR3 reads CASSQGTGANVLTF. As DNA, the CDR3 is TGCGCCAGCAGCCAGGGGACTGGGGCCAACGTCCTGACTTTC.

The chain links TRBV2 to TRBJ1-5; D uncertain. The CDR3 length is 16 residues. V dropped 4 bases and J dropped 5 bases, with 18 bases sitting between them. The germline V gene has CDR1 SNHLY and CDR2 FYNNEI. For the CDR3, the DNA is TGTGCCAGCAGTGGTCGATTGGGAGGTATCGATCAGCCCCAGCATTTT. Its protein is CASSGRLGGIDQPQHF.

The rearrangement uses TRBV13 and TRBJ2-7; 9 bases are a match to TRBD2. J was trimmed by 7 bases and V by 1 base; bases with no gene match: 8. CDR3 length: 15 amino acids. The germline V gene has CDR1 PRHDT and CDR2 FYEKMQ (reference sequence). For the CDR3, the DNA is TGTGCCAGCAGCTTAGATGCGGGAGGGCCGGGGGAGCAGTACTTC. Protein sequence: CASSLDAGGPGEQYF. Filled out from reference TRBV13 and TRBJ2-7, the complete variable domain reads AAGVIQSPRHLIKEKRETATLKCYPIPRHDTVYWYQQGPGQDPQFLISFYEKMQSDKGSIPDRFSAQQFSDYHSELNMSSLELGDSALYFCASSLDAGGPGEQYFGPGTRLTVT.

This clone was detected only a few times. The genes are TRBV4-1 and TRBJ1-1; possibly TRBD1 for D (6 bases). This CDR3 has 13 amino acids. Trimming left V 4 bases short and J 8 bases short, with 14 bases between. Germline CDR1 reads MGHRA; CDR2 reads YSYEKL. For the CDR3, the DNA is TGCGCCAGCAGCCGACTCACAGGGACAGAAGCTTTCTTT. This gives the protein CASSRLTGTEAFF.

This chain's CDR3 is CASSLKLAGVGNEQFF. CDR3 sequence (DNA): TGCGCCAGCAGCCTTAAACTAGCGGGAGTGGGTAATGAGCAGTTCTTC. The chain employs TRBV10-1 and TRBJ2-1, with 11 bases fitting TRBD2. The CDR3 is made up of 16 amino acids. With V trimmed by 6 bases and J by 7 bases, 11 bases remained unmatched. Germline V gene lookup returns CDR1 WNHNN and CDR2 SYGVQD (reference sequence).

The V and J genes are TRBV7-3 and TRBJ2-2, with D maybe TRBD1 (6 bases). Trimming pared 9 bases from V and 6 bases from J, leaving 17 bases between. CDR3 length: 14 residues. Germline values: CDR1 SGHTA, CDR2 FQGTGA. The CDR3 sequence is CASPGQPEPGELFF. CDR3 sequence (DNA): TGTGCCAGTCCGGGACAACCTGAACCCGGGGAGCTGTTTTTT.

The chain's CDR3 is CASSQTGEYGYTF. In DNA form, the CDR3 reads TGCGCCAGCAGCCAGACAGGGGAATATGGCTACACCTTC. The chain is built from TRBV4-1 and TRBJ1-2; TRBD1 matches at 8 bases. V lost 3 bases, J lost 5 bases, and 2 bases stayed unmatched. The CDR3 has 13 residues. Per the germline V gene, CDR1 is MGHRA and CDR2 is YSYEKL.

V and J are TRBV28 and TRBJ1-1, with a weak D call TRBD1 (5 bases). The CDR3 sequence is 15 residues long. Trimming stripped 3 bases from V and 3 bases from J, with 14 bases between. CDR1 and CDR2 (germline): MDHEN, SYDVKM. The CDR3 DNA follows: TGTGCCAGCAGTTTCGGGGTTAGGGGCTACACTGAAGCTTTCTTT. Its translation: CASSFGVRGYTEAFF.

The J gene is TRBJ1-3, the V gene TRBV5-6, with D perhaps matching TRBD1 (5 bases). Trimming pared 4 bases from V and 7 bases from J, leaving 21 bases between. Germline loops: CDR1 SGHDT, CDR2 YYEEEE. The CDR3 sequence is 16 residues long. CDR3 in amino acids: CASSLARRGRGNTIYF. The DNA for the CDR3 is TGTGCCAGCAGCCTGGCCCGTAGGGGCCGGGGGAACACCATATATTTT. Based on the CDR3 plus reference TRBV5-6 and TRBJ1-3, the full variable domain is DAGVTQSPTHLIKTRGQQVTLRCSPKSGHDTVSWYQQALGQGPQFIFQYYEEEERQRGNFPDRFSGHQFPNYSSELNVNALLLGDSALYLCASSLARRGRGNTIYFGEGSWLTVV.

The gene calls are TRBV4-1 and TRBJ2-2; 8 bases agree with TRBD1. V was clipped by 0 bases and J by 6 bases; unmatched bases: 3. In germline, CDR1 is MGHRA, CDR2 YSYEKL. This CDR3 has 15 amino acids. CDR3 DNA sequence: TGCGCCAGCAGCCAAGAACCCAGGGGGCCCGGGGAGCTGTTTTTT. This codes for CASSQEPRGPGELFF.

The chain's CDR3 is CASTSGHNEQFF. CDR3 nucleotide sequence: TGTGCCAGCACTAGCGGTCACAATGAGCAGTTCTTC. V is TRBV27 and J is TRBJ2-1; the match to TRBD2 covers 7 bases. The CDR3 has 12 amino acids. The V gene's germline CDR1 is MNHEY and CDR2 SMNVEV (reference sequence). The V gene end was trimmed by 7 bases and the J gene end by 5 bases; junction bases not matched to a gene: 2.

This sequence joins TRBV27 and TRBJ2-1; 11 bases line up with TRBD2. From germline, CDR1 is MNHEY and CDR2 SMNVEV (reference sequence). The CDR3 has 14 residues. Trimming cost V 6 bases and J 8 bases; bases outside gene matches: 6. The CDR3 spells CASSLGTSGYEQFF. As DNA, the CDR3 is TGTGCCAGCAGCCTCGGGACTAGCGGTTATGAGCAGTTCTTC.

The chain carries TRBV5-1 and TRBJ2-3, with D perhaps TRBD2 (6 bases). The ends were cut back, 3 bases at V and 1 base at J, with 9 bases in the middle. Germline CDR1 and CDR2: SGHRS and YFSETQ. The CDR3 length is 14 residues. The CDR3 sequence: CASSSTSRTDTQYF. The CDR3 bases are TGCGCCAGCAGCTCCACTAGCCGCACAGATACGCAGTATTTT.

CDR3 loop: CASSSLQGPRNTEAFF. CDR3 nucleotide sequence: TGTGCCAGCAGCTCTCTACAGGGACCTAGAAACACTGAAGCTTTCTTT. The chain uses TRBV5-4 and TRBJ1-1; a possible D gene is TRBD1 (6 bases). The CDR3 extends over 16 amino acids. The germline V gene encodes CDR1 SGHNT and CDR2 YYREEE (reference sequence). Trimming shortened V by 3 bases and J by 2 bases, and 17 bases separated the two germline ends.